This entry describes one T cell receptor beta chain. The germline gives CDR1 LNHDA, CDR2 SQIVND (reference sequence). Between the trimmed V and J ends, which lost 6 bases and 6 bases, there was a span of 12 bases. This CDR3 has 13 residues. The repertoire was sequenced with immunoSEQ multiplex PCR; TCRdb's copy has only in-frame clones and lacks some. Among approximately 250,000 clones, 90% were seen once, and the ten largest hold approximately 4%. The entry originates in a study of blood T cell repertoires in COVID-19. Whole-study context: T cells, B-cell-depleted T cells, or PBMCs supplied cDNA or gDNA.

Sequencing was done on a sample of PBMCs or T cells enriched from blood (not recorded which). The V call is TRBV19, the J call TRBJ1-5; D unclear. This sequence was found in a woman aged 25 to 39 with acute COVID-19. The CDR3 here is CASRQLSSQPQHF. CDR3 nucleotide sequence: TGTGCCAGTAGGCAGTTGTCTAGTCAGCCCCAGCATTTT.